These T cell receptor beta chains were read from a single sample in a study of blood T cell repertoires in COVID-19. The repertoire was sequenced with immunoSEQ multiplex PCR; TCRdb's copy has only in-frame clones and lacks some. The table records tens of thousands of clones, approximately 92% of them present only once. Sequenced input: peripheral blood. These receptors were obtained from a man older than 75 with acute or convalescent COVID-19. CDR3s include the opening cysteine and the closing phenylalanine or tryptophan.

TRBV3-1/TRBV3-2 | CASSPSEGNEAFF
TRBV5-1 | CASSQGQGQPQHF
TRBV14 | CASSQTGSPRGYTF
TRBV6-5 | CASSPWGQQNIQYF
TRBV19 | CASSMRQHYGYTF
TRBV18 | CASSPSGGPEEKLFF
TRBV19 | CASTRLAGTDTQYF
TRBV19 | CASSMGQGKGEAFF
TRBV7-9 | CASSPLRGLNTEAFF
TRBV6-5 | CASSYQALGSPLHF
TRBV30 | CAWHREGEQYF
TRBV7-9 | CASSPGQGGNTGELFF
TRBV9 | CASSVAGLNEQFF
TRBV27 | CASSYGGNTGELFF
TRBV19 | CASRTQGGHYGYTF
TRBV30 | CAWAGGFSSYEQYF
TRBV29-1 | CSVLDRADSPQHF
TRBV5-5 | CASSFSGNQPQHF
TRBV5-1 | CASQPTGDTEAFF
TRBV11-3 | CASSLAGSTGELFF
TRBV28 | CASSLGGGASNQPQHF
TRBV7-2 | CASSLSTGAGNTIYF
TRBV19 | CASTSPGKSNQPQHF
TRBV7-9 | CASSFDRAYGYTF
TRBV6-5 | CASRDHGLVSGGYTF
TRBV14 | CASSRSWSGVGELFF
TRBV5-1 | CASSGGQGLYNSPLHF
TRBV18 | CASSPGPSNTGELFF
TRBV9 | CASSPRTGSETQYF
TRBV6-1 | CASSEDRGQPQHF
TRBV10-3 | CAISGDSRTNYGYTF
TRBV20-1 | CSAGGSYEQYF
TRBV29-1 | CSVGRQANEKLFF
TRBV5-1 | CASREGGDVYEQYF
TRBV6-5 | CASSYEGPRGNQPQHF
TRBV6-2/TRBV6-3 | CASSAGRSYGYTF
TRBV6-5 | CASSRDRGLDTQYF
TRBV6-4 | CASRSTGDPTDTQYF
TRBV14 | CASSRSGPGELFF
TRBV2 | CASSRLSGLRGYTF
TRBV5-1 | CASSLEVSGEEQYF
TRBV15 | CATSRGQGRSNQPQHF
TRBV5-1 | CASSLADREEYF
TRBV28 | CASSSTANEKLFF
TRBV7-9 | CASSSLLAGGPNEQFF
TRBV5-4 | CASSFRGDMGAFF
TRBV25-1 | CASSEYSGGARDEQFF
TRBV28 | CASLIGQGANSPLHF
TRBV2 | CASMRQGVSSNEKLFF
TRBV29-1 | CSAQETGYRSEAFF
TRBV19 | CASTKQGVNEKLFF
TRBV27 | CASRGQGTAGNTIYF
TRBV10-1 | CASSTGGSRNTEAFF
TRBV30 | CAWSGGTLSNQPQHF